The source of this T cell receptor beta chain is a study of blood T cell repertoires in COVID-19. Study background: Collection of acute and convalescent COVID-19 samples took place in the United States, Italy and Spain.

Germline loops: CDR1 SGDLS, CDR2 YYNGEE. The CDR3 runs to 15 residues. V was shortened by 3 bases and J by 1 base, with 10 bases between the two germline ends. The repertoire was sequenced with immunoSEQ multiplex PCR; TCRdb's copy has only in-frame clones and lacks some. The repertoire consists of more than 200,000 clones, with approximately 83% occurring once and the leading ten covering about 27%. The sequenced sample consisted of peripheral blood. The V call is TRBV9, the J call TRBJ2-2; D unresolved. The clonotype was recovered from a man aged 35 to 55 with acute or convalescent COVID-19. In DNA form, the CDR3 reads TGTGCCAGCAGCGCAATACCCGGGAACACCGGGGAGCTGTTTTTT. Translation gives CASSAIPGNTGELFF. Full variable domain (remainder filled in from reference TRBV9 and TRBJ2-2): DSGVTQTPKHLITATGQRVTLRCSPRSGDLSVYWYQQSLDQGLQFLIQYYNGEERAKGNILERFSAQQFPDLHSELNLSSLELGDSALYFCASSAIPGNTGELFFGEGSRLTVL.